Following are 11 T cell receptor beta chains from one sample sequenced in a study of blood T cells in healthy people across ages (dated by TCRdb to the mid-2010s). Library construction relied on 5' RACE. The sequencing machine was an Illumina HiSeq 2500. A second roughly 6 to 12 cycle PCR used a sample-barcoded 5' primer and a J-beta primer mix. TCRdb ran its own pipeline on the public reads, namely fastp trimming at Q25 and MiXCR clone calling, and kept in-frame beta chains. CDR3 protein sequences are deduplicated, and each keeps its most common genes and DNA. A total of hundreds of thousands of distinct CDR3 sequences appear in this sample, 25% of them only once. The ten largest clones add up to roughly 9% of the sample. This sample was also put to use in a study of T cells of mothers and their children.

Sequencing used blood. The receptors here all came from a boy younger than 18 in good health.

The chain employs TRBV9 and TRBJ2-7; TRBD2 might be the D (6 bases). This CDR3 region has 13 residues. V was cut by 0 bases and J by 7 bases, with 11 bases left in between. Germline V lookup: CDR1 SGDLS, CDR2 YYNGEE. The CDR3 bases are TGTGCCAGCAGCGTAGCTTGGGCGGGGGAGCAGTACTTC. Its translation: CASSVAWAGEQYF.

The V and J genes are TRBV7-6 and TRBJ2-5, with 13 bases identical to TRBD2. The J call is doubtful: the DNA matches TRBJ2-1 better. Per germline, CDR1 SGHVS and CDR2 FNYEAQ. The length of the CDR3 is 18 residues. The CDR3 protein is CASSPRMITSGGAAEQFF. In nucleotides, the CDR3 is TGTGCCAGCAGCCCCCGGATGATTACTAGCGGGGGGGCGGCTGAGCAGTTCTTC.

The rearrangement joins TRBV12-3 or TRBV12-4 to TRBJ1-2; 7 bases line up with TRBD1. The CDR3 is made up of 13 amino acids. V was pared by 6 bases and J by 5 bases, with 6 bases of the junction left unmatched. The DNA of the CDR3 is TGTGCCAGCAGCCGGGGACAGACGTATGGCTACACCTTC. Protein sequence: CASSRGQTYGYTF.

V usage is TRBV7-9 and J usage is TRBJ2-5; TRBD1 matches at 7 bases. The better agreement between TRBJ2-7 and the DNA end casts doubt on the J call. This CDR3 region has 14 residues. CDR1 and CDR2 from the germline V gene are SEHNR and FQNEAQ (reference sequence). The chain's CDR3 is CASSSGGPGGEQYF. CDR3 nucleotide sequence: TGTGCCAGCAGCTCAGGGGGACCCGGAGGCGAGCAGTACTTC.

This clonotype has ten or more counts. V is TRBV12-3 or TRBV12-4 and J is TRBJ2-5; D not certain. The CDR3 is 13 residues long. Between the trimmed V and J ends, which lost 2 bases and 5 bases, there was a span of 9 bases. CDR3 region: CASSLQVGETQYF. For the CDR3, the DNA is TGTGCCAGCAGTTTACAGGTGGGGGAGACCCAGTACTTC.

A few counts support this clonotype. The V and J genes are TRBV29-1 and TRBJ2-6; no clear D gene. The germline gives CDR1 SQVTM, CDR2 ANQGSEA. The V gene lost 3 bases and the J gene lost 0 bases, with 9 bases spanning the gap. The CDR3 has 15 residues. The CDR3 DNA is TGCAGCGTTGATTCGGAAAACTCTGGGGCCAACGTCCTGACTTTC. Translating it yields CSVDSENSGANVLTF.

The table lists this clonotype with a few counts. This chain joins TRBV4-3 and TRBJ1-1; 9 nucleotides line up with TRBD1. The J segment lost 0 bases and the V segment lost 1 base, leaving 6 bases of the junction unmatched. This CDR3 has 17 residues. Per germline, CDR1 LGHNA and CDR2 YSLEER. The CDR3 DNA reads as TGCGCCAGCAGCCAAGGACGGACAGGGGCCATGAACACTGAAGCTTTCTTT. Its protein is CASSQGRTGAMNTEAFF.

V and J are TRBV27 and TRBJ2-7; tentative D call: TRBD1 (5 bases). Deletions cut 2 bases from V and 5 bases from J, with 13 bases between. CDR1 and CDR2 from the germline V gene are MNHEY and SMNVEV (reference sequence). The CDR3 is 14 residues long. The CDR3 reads CASSLGAQGDEQYF. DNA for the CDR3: TGTGCCAGCAGTTTAGGGGCTCAAGGGGACGAGCAGTACTTC.

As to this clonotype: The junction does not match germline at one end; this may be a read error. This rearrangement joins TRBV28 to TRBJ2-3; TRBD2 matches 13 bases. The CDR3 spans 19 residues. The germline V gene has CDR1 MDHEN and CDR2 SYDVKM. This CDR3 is CASSPRLAGGLALTDTKYF. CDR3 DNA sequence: TGTGCCAGCAGCCCCCGACTAGCGGGAGGCCTAGCACTTACAGATACGAAGTATTTT.

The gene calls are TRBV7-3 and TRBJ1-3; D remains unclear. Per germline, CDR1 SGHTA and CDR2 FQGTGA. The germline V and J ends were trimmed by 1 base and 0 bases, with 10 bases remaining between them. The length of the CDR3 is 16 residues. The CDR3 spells CASSLSAGNSGNTIYF. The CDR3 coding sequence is TGTGCCAGCAGCTTAAGCGCAGGCAACTCTGGAAACACCATATATTTT.

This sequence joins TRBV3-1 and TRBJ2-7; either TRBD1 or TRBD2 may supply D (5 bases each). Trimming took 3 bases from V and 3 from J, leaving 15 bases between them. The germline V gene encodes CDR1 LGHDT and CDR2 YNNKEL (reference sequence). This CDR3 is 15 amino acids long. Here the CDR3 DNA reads TGTGCCAGCAGCCAGCGTTATATGGGGGACTACGAGCAGTACTTC. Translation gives CASSQRYMGDYEQYF.